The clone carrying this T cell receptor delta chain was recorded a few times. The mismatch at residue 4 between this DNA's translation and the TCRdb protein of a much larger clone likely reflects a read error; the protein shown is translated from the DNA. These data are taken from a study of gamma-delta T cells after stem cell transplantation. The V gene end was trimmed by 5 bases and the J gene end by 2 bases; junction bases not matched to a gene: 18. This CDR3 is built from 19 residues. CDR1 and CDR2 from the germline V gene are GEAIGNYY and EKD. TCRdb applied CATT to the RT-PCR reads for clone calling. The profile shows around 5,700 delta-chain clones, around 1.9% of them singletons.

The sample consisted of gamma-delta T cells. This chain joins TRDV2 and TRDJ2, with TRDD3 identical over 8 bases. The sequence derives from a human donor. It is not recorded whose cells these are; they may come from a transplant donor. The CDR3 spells CACGTVDTGGSGLTAQLFF. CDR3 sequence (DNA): TGTGCCTGTGGCACGGTGGATACTGGGGGGTCAGGCTTGACAGCACAACTCTTCTTT.